The 18 T cell receptor beta chains in this list originate from one sample, sequenced in a study of shared clonotypes between healthy human individuals. Repertoires were generated with immunoSEQ multiplex PCR, while TCRdb's copy carries only in-frame clones and drops some. The sample includes more than 2 million clones, more than 90% seen only once; the top ten take approximately 0.13%. Sequencing was carried out using naive CD4+ T cells sorted from blood. Subset described: CD45RA+ positively selected. All receptors derive from a man aged 18-30 years in good health.

The rearrangement links TRBV5-1 to TRBJ2-7; TRBD2 aligns across 9 bases. The CDR3 length is 16 residues. Trimming took 0 bases from V and 1 from J; bases not matched to a gene: 5. The germline CDR1 and CDR2 sequences are SGHRS and YFSETQ. CDR3 sequence (DNA): TGCGCCAGCAGCTTGGGCGGGAGCGGGAGGTCCTACGAGCAGTACTTC. Its protein product is CASSLGGSGRSYEQYF.

V usage is TRBV7-9 and J usage is TRBJ2-3; TRBD2 matches 7 bases. The germline CDR1 and CDR2 sequences are SEHNR and FQNEAQ (reference sequence). The CDR3 contains 15 residues. The V and J ends lost 5 bases and 4 bases, in that order; junction bases with no gene match: 9. The CDR3 region is CASSQGTTGADTQYF. Here the CDR3 DNA reads TGTGCCAGCAGCCAAGGGACTACTGGCGCAGATACGCAGTATTTT.

The chain joins TRBV2 to TRBJ2-1, with 8 positions matching TRBD2. V shed 2 bases, J shed 0 bases, and the junction held 3 bases outside the gene matches. Per germline, CDR1 SNHLY and CDR2 FYNNEI. CDR3 size: 16 residues. This chain's CDR3 is CASSESGGSSYNEQFF. Written as DNA, the CDR3 is TGTGCCAGCAGTGAATCGGGGGGGAGCTCCTACAATGAGCAGTTCTTC.

This rearrangement joins TRBV4-1 to TRBJ1-1; 7 nucleotides match TRBD1. After removal of 0 bases from V and 5 bases from J, the junction contained 9 bases not matched to a gene. This CDR3 region has 16 residues. The germline V gene encodes CDR1 MGHRA and CDR2 YSYEKL. CDR3: CASSQDPPGGGTEAFF. CDR3 coding DNA: TGCGCCAGCAGCCAAGATCCCCCAGGGGGGGGGACTGAAGCTTTCTTT.

CDR3 DNA sequence: TGTGCCAGCAATTCGAACTCAGGGGGCGCTGGCTACACCTTC. Its protein product is CASNSNSGGAGYTF. The V call is TRBV28, the J call TRBJ1-2, with 8 bases that match TRBD1. CDR3 length: 14 amino acids. From germline, CDR1 is MDHEN and CDR2 SYDVKM. V lost 7 bases and J lost 7; bases outside the gene matches: 11.

A note on this clone: This same CDR3 is encoded by further DNA sequences in the sample. The V gene is TRBV9, the J gene TRBJ2-7; 9 bases map to TRBD2. V was pared by 0 bases and J by 1 base, with 2 bases of the junction left unmatched. The CDR3 has 15 amino acids. CDR1 and CDR2 (germline): SGDLS, YYNGEE. CDR3 amino acids: CASSVESGGSYEQYF. DNA of the CDR3: TGTGCCAGCAGCGTAGAAAGCGGGGGGTCCTACGAGCAGTACTTC. Together with reference TRBV9 and TRBJ2-7, the CDR3 gives the full variable domain: DSGVTQTPKHLITATGQRVTLRCSPRSGDLSVYWYQQSLDQGLQFLIQYYNGEERAKGNILERFSAQQFPDLHSELNLSSLELGDSALYFCASSVESGGSYEQYFGPGTRLTVT.

The chain uses TRBV19 and TRBJ1-1; D gene unclear. The CDR3 consists of 15 residues. V was cut by 0 bases and J by 5 bases, with 13 bases left in between. From germline, CDR1 is LNHDA and CDR2 SQIVND (reference sequence). The CDR3 DNA sequence: TGTGCCAGTAGTATAGATCCGCGAGGAGGGACTGAAGCTTTCTTT. Translation: CASSIDPRGGTEAFF. The full variable domain, in which reference TRBV19 and TRBJ1-1 provide the parts outside the CDR3, is DGGITQSPKYLFRKEGQNVTLSCEQNLNHDAMYWYRQDPGQGLRLIYYSQIVNDFQKGDIAEGYSVSREKKESFPLTVTSAQKNPTAFYLCASSIDPRGGTEAFFGQGTRLTVV.

The chain uses TRBV7-8 and TRBJ2-1; 7 bases map to TRBD2. This CDR3 has 15 residues. The V and J ends lost 1 base and 6 bases, in that order; junction bases with no gene match: 6. Germline values: CDR1 SGHVS, CDR2 FQNEAQ. The CDR3 nucleotides read TGTGCCAGCAGCTTAGGGCGGGAGCGCGGCAATGAGCAGTTCTTC. It codes for CASSLGRERGNEQFF.

Concerning this clone itself: The same CDR3 can be traced to other DNA sequences in this sample. The chain is built from TRBV5-4 and TRBJ1-2, with TRBD1 identical over 7 bases. The V segment lost 1 base and the J segment 5 bases; nucleotides outside the gene matches: 2. CDR1 and CDR2 from the germline V gene are SGHNT and YYREEE (reference sequence). This CDR3 contains 13 residues. CDR3 DNA sequence: TGTGCCAGCAGCTTGACAGGGGTGTATGGCTACACCTTC. This codes for CASSLTGVYGYTF.

The CDR3 loop is CASGSGQGGTNEKLFF. CDR3 nucleotide sequence: TGTGCTAGTGGTTCTGGACAGGGGGGAACTAATGAAAAACTGTTTTTT. This chain uses TRBV12-5 with TRBJ1-4, with 10 bases that match TRBD1. CDR3 length equals 16 residues. Germline assignment: CDR1 LGHNT and CDR2 FRNRAP. Trimming at V came to 4 bases and at J to 1 base, leaving 3 bases not matched to a gene.

The chain has TRBV29-1 and TRBJ1-4, with 12 bases that match TRBD1. The CDR3 covers 14 residues. Germline CDR1 reads SQVTM; CDR2 reads ANQGSEA. The V gene end was trimmed by 4 bases and the J gene end by 8 bases; junction bases not matched to a gene: 5. Here the CDR3 DNA reads TGCAGCGTTGGGGACAGGGGGCTTCGGGAAAAACTGTTTTTT. Amino acid sequence: CSVGDRGLREKLFF.

V usage is TRBV10-3 and J usage is TRBJ2-7; D possibly corresponds to TRBD2 (7 bases). Trimming stripped 10 bases from V and 6 bases from J, with 16 bases between. The CDR3 runs to 12 residues. CDR1 is ENHRY and CDR2 is SYGVKD in the germline V gene. The CDR3 region has the DNA TGTGCCAACTCACGGGGGGCTGGCGAGCAGTACTTC. Its protein is CANSRGAGEQYF.

The rearrangement links TRBV19 to TRBJ2-7; D is unresolved. Germline assignment: CDR1 LNHDA and CDR2 SQIVND (reference sequence). Trimming shortened V by 8 bases and J by 0 bases, and 11 bases separated the two germline ends. The CDR3 runs 13 residues. For the CDR3, the DNA is TGTGCCAGTGCCCGGACGGCCTCCTACGAGCAGTACTTC. This encodes CASARTASYEQYF.

This clone showed up just once. V usage is TRBV6-1 and J usage is TRBJ2-5; no firm D call. The CDR3 has 16 amino acids. The V end was cut by 3 bases, the J end by 1 base, with 15 bases between. Germline CDR1 and CDR2: MNHNS and SASEGT. CDR3 residues: CASSDLGRPSQETQYF. Written as DNA, the CDR3 is TGTGCCAGCAGTGACCTGGGAAGGCCATCCCAAGAGACCCAGTACTTC.

V and J are TRBV10-3 and TRBJ1-1, with D possibly TRBD1 on 5 matching bases. V dropped 4 bases and J dropped 4 bases, with 13 bases sitting between them. Looked up from germline, CDR1 is ENHRY and CDR2 is SYGVKD. The CDR3 covers 14 residues. In DNA form, the CDR3 reads TGTGCCATCAGTGCTGACAGAGAGGGCACTGAAGCTTTCTTT. It yields the protein CAISADREGTEAFF.

The chain uses TRBV28 and TRBJ1-1, with D possibly being TRBD1 (5 bases). V was shortened by 6 bases and J by 7 bases, with 21 bases between the two germline ends. From germline, CDR1 is MDHEN and CDR2 SYDVKM. The CDR3 has 15 amino acids. The CDR3 loop reads CASRSTPQGWGEAFF. The CDR3 DNA is TGTGCCAGCAGGTCAACTCCGCAGGGATGGGGTGAAGCTTTCTTT.

The J gene is TRBJ2-7, the V gene TRBV2, with D possibly TRBD2 on 6 matching bases. The CDR3 consists of 15 residues. CDR1 and CDR2 (germline): SNHLY, FYNNEI. Trimming removed 2 bases at V and 6 bases at J, with 17 bases between. CDR3 nucleotides: TGTGCCAGCAGTGAACTTCGGGGGAACCAGGGCGAGCAGTACTTC. This sequence encodes CASSELRGNQGEQYF.

The chain is built from TRBV2 and TRBJ1-5; tentatively, D is TRBD1 (5 bases). V was cut by 2 bases and J by 6 bases, with 8 bases left in between. Germline loops: CDR1 SNHLY, CDR2 FYNNEI. The CDR3 runs 13 residues. CDR3 in amino acids: CASSENRIQPQHF. The DNA for the CDR3 is TGTGCCAGCAGTGAAAACAGGATTCAGCCCCAGCATTTT.